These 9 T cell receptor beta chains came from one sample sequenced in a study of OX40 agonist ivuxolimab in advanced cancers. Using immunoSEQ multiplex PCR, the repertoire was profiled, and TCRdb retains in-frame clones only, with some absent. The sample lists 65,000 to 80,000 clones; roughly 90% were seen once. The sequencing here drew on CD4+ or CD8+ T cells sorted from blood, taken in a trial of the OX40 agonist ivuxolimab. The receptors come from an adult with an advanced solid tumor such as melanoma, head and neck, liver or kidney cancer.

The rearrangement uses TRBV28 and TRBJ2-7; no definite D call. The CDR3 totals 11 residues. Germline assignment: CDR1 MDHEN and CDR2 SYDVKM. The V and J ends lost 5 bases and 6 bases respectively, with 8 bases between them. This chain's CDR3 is CASSLLSEQYF. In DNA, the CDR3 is TGTGCCAGCAGTCTTCTATCCGAGCAGTACTTC.

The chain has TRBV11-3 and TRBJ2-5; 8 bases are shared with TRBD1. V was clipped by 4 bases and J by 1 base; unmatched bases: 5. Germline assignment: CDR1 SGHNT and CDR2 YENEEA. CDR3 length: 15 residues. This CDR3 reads CASSYGQGPQETQYF. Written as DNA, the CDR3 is TGTGCCAGCAGCTACGGACAGGGTCCCCAAGAGACCCAGTACTTC.

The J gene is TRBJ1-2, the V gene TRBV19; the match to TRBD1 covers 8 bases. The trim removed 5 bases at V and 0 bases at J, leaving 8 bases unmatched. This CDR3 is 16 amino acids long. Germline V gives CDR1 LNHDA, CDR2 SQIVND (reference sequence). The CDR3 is CASSSSPGGANYGYTF. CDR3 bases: TGTGCCAGTAGTTCATCTCCAGGGGGCGCTAACTATGGCTACACCTTC.

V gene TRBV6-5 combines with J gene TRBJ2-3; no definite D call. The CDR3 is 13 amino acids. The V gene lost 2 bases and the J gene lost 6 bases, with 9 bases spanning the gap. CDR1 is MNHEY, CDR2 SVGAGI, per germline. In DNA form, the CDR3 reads TGTGCCAGCAGTTACGGGCCGCCGGATACGCAGTATTTT. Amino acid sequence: CASSYGPPDTQYF.

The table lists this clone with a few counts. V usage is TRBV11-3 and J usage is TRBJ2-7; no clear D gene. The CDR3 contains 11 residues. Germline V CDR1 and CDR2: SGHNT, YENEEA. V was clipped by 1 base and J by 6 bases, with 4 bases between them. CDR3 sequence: CASSLAAEQYF. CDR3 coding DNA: TGTGCCAGCAGCTTAGCGGCCGAGCAGTACTTC.

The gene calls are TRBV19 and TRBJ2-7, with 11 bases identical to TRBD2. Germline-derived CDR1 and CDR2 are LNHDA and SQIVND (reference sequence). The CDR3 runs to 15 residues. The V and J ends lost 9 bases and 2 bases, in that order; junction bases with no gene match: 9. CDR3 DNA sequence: TGTGCCAGCCAAATGACTAGCGGGGTCCCCTACGAGCAGTACTTC. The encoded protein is CASQMTSGVPYEQYF.

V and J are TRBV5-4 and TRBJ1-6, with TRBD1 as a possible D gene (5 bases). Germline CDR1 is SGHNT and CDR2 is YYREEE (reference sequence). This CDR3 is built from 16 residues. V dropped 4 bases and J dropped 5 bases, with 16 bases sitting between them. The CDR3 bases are TGTGCCAGCAGCATGGGACCTCCCAGGGATAATTCACCCCTCCACTTT. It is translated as CASSMGPPRDNSPLHF. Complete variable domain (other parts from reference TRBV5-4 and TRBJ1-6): ETGVTQSPTHLIKTRGQQVTLRCSSQSGHNTVSWYQQALGQGPQFIFQYYREEENGRGNFPPRFSGLQFPNYSSELNVNALELDDSALYLCASSMGPPRDNSPLHFGNGTRLTVT.

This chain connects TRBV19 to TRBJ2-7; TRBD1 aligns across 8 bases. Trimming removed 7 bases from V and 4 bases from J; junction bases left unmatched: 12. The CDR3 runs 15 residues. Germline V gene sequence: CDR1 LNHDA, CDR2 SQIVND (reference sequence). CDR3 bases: TGTGCCAGTACTCCGTCTTGGGGACAGGTATACGAGCAGTACTTC. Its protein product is CASTPSWGQVYEQYF.

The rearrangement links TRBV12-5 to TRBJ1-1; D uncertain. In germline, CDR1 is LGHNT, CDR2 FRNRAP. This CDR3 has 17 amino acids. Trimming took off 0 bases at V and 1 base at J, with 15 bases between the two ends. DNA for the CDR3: TGTGCTAGTGGTTTGGTACTTGGACCATCAGAGAACACTGAAGCTTTCTTT. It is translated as CASGLVLGPSENTEAFF. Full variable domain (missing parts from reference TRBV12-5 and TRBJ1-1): DARVTQTPRHKVTEMGQEVTMRCQPILGHNTVFWYRQTMMQGLELLAYFRNRAPLDDSGMPKDRFSAEMPDATLATLKIQPSEPRDSAVYFCASGLVLGPSENTEAFFGQGTRLTVV.